This T cell receptor beta chain was observed in a study of blood T cell repertoires in COVID-19 (dated by TCRdb to about 2020). Study-wide context: Samples from collaborators originated in the United States, Italy and Spain and spanned both the acute and convalescent phases of COVID-19. The prospective study material was composed of cDNA or gDNA derived from T cells, B-cell-depleted T cells, or PBMCs. The dataset comprised deeply sampled blood TCRbeta repertoires from subjects exposed to, actively infected with, or recovered from COVID-19. The repertoires were released in a freely available public database meant as a resource for research on the immune response to SARS-CoV-2. The samples were drawn from two sources: the first 160 participants of the ongoing ImmuneRACE study, and 950 to 1,500 subjects contributed by 6 global collaborators. Sample metadata almost always included a de-identified subject ID, COVID-19 status, age in years and sex. HLA class I and class II types, where available, came from metadata supplied by the sample provider rather than from assay-based typing. Summary of the overall study and its limitations: The quantity of clinical and demographic metadata differed by source and by participant and was supplied without curation.

TCRbeta CDR3 regions were amplified from genomic DNA by means of the immunoSEQ Assay, a bias-controlled multiplex PCR. The study's processing was this. The number of nucleated cells in each sample was estimated from the amplification of reference gene primers within the assay. To quantify the absolute abundance of each unique TCRbeta CDR3 rearrangement, sequence reads were collapsed and filtered. For each sample, productive Simpson clonality was calculated as the square root of Simpson's diversity index over productive rearrangements. Not all clones reach the TCRdb copy of this immuneACCESS table, which keeps in-frame sequences only. Checked studies attribute under half of the gap to unresolved V genes and leave the rest unexplained. V and J calls plus clone size are reproduced from that table; the DNA served to infer D and trimming. A total of 20,000 to 25,000 clones appear in this sample, around 86% of them only once. The ten largest clones represent more than 25% of the sample.

A remark on this clone: Its binding antigen is unknown. The record has no base qualities; no much larger clone is one base away.

The CDR3 spans 18 residues, from the cysteine through the phenylalanine. The only DNA kept is the CDR3, 54 bases in frame from the first base. V is clipped by 1 base and J by 3 bases, and the sequence between their germline boundaries is 19 bases long. Collaborating institutions collected whole blood in K2EDTA tubes following their own protocols. For TCRbeta analysis, collaborators shipped samples in one of three forms: frozen whole blood, isolated PBMCs, or DNA extracted from either of those sample types. The receptor was isolated from a woman aged 70 to 79 with active COVID-19. The chain is made from TRBV23-1 and TRBJ1-3; TRBD1 is a weak D gene call, 6 bases matching. TRBV23-1 is noted as an ORF with a role that remains uncertain. The source material was peripheral blood. This receptor has the CDR3 CASSQLPHPAGVGNTIYF. The bases are TGCGCCAGCAGTCAATTGCCCCATCCGGCAGGGGTTGGAAACACCATATATTTT.